The rows below give T cell receptor beta chains drawn from one sample of a study of blood T cell repertoires in COVID-19. Sequencing was performed with immunoSEQ multiplex PCR; in TCRdb, only in-frame clones are kept and a portion is missing. The sample records about 200,000 clones, around 81% being singletons. The sequencing input was peripheral blood. These receptors all stem from a woman aged 70-85 years with acute or convalescent COVID-19. CDR3s include the opening cysteine and the closing phenylalanine or tryptophan. D genes are given only for firm matches. Some rows mark clone size as missing; the rest say once, few, many or name a class of expanded clone.

d_call	clone_size	v_call	j_call	cdr3_aa	cdr3_nt
-	-	TRBV28	TRBJ1-2	CASSLRGTTFLYGYTF	TGTGCCAGCAGTTTACGGGGAACGACATTTCTCTATGGCTACACCTTC
-	-	TRBV4-2	TRBJ1-2	CASSPGRGTNYGYTF	TGTGCCAGCAGCCCTGGGAGGGGAACTAACTATGGCTACACCTTC
TRBD2	-	TRBV5-1	TRBJ2-1	CASSSGLNDNEQFF	TGCGCCAGCAGCTCGGGACTAAACGACAATGAGCAGTTCTTC
-	-	TRBV19	TRBJ2-7	CASSISGLAAYEQYF	TGTGCCAGTAGTATATCGGGGTTAGCGGCATACGAGCAGTACTTC
TRBD2	-	TRBV27	TRBJ2-3	CASSYLRGRAVDTQYF	TGTGCCAGCAGTTACCTCCGCGGGAGGGCAGTGGATACGCAGTATTTT
-	-	TRBV5-4	TRBJ2-3	CASSFSQGSTDTQYF	TGTGCCAGCAGCTTTAGTCAGGGAAGCACAGATACGCAGTATTTT
-	-	TRBV30	TRBJ1-6	CASSQGAYNSPLHF	TGTGCCTCTTCACAGGGCGCCTATAATTCACCCCTCCACTTT
TRBD2	-	TRBV3-1/TRBV3-2	TRBJ2-2	CASSQEGLAGGPGGELFF	TGTGCCAGCAGCCAAGAAGGTCTAGCGGGAGGGCCCGGCGGGGAGCTGTTTTTT
TRBD1	-	TRBV5-1	TRBJ2-3	CASSGRDRGTDTQYF	TGCGCCAGCAGCGGCCGGGACAGGGGTACAGATACGCAGTATTTT
TRBD2	-	TRBV9	TRBJ2-1	CASTRTSGSYEQFF	TGTGCCAGCACCCGGACTAGCGGGAGCTATGAGCAGTTCTTC
-	-	TRBV30	TRBJ2-7	CACTRGDYEQYF	TGTGCCTGCACCAGGGGGGACTACGAGCAGTACTTC
-	-	TRBV28	TRBJ1-5	CASIRRDTYQPQHF	TGTGCCAGCATTCGCCGGGACACTTATCAGCCCCAGCATTTT
-	-	TRBV19	TRBJ2-2	CATSGRPGVVTGELFF	TGTGCCACCAGTGGTCGGCCAGGGGTCGTCACCGGGGAGCTGTTTTTT
-	-	TRBV5-5	TRBJ2-3	CASSLRFASSTDTQYF	TGTGCCAGCAGCTTGCGGTTTGCAAGTAGCACAGATACGCAGTATTTT
TRBD2	-	TRBV12-5	TRBJ2-1	CASGTPTGTSGRKTCYNEQFF	TGTGCTAGTGGGACGCCAACCGGGACTAGCGGGAGAAAAACGTGCTACAATGAGCAGTTCTTC
TRBD2	once	TRBV24-1	TRBJ2-1	CATSDFSGRGVGVFF	TGTGCCACCAGTGATTTCAGCGGGAGAGGGGTGGGGGTTTTCTTC
-	-	TRBV28	TRBJ1-4	CASSREGEKLFF	TGTGCCAGCAGTCGGGAGGGTGAAAAACTGTTTTTT
-	-	TRBV18	TRBJ1-5	CASSLDILNQPQHF	TGTGCCAGCTCTCTGGACATACTAAATCAGCCCCAGCATTTT
-	-	TRBV10-3	TRBJ2-3	CAISQTDLDTQYF	TGTGCCATCAGCCAGACTGACTTAGATACGCAGTATTTT
-	-	TRBV7-9	TRBJ2-7	CASGTPYRREQYF	TGTGCCTCCGGGACTCCATACCGCCGGGAGCAGTACTTC
TRBD1	-	TRBV2	TRBJ1-1	CASSEIRGDTEAFF	TGTGCCAGCAGTGAAATCAGGGGGGACACTGAAGCTTTCTTT
TRBD2	-	TRBV3-1/TRBV3-2	TRBJ2-1	CASSPGTIQFF	TGTGCCAGCAGCCCCGGGACTATACAGTTCTTC
TRBD1	-	TRBV10-2	TRBJ2-4	CASSTLRTGGQNIQYF	TGCGCCAGCAGTACCCTACGGACAGGGGGGCAGAACATTCAGTACTTC
TRBD1	-	TRBV2	TRBJ1-4	CASNQDRVGEKLFF	TGTGCCAGCAACCAAGACAGGGTCGGCGAAAAACTGTTTTTT
TRBD1	-	TRBV11-2	TRBJ2-3	CASSLDRDRGRIDTQYF	TGTGCCAGCAGCTTAGACCGGGACAGGGGAAGGATAGATACGCAGTATTTT
TRBD2	-	TRBV5-4	TRBJ2-3	CASSFFSGRASDTQYF	TGTGCCAGCAGCTTCTTTAGCGGGAGGGCCTCAGATACGCAGTATTTT
-	-	TRBV7-3	TRBJ2-2	CASSLLSAGDTGELFF	TGTGCCAGCAGCTTACTTAGCGCCGGGGACACCGGGGAGCTGTTTTTT
-	-	TRBV5-4	TRBJ2-1	CASSPRSSYNEQFF	TGTGCCAGCAGTCCTCGGAGTTCCTACAATGAGCAGTTCTTC
-	few	TRBV7-3	TRBJ1-1	CASSQTGNTEAFF	TGTGCCAGCAGCCAAACAGGCAACACTGAAGCTTTCTTT
-	-	TRBV5-1	TRBJ1-6	CASSLEGREASPLHF	TGCGCCAGCAGCTTGGAGGGCAGGGAAGCTTCACCCCTCCACTTT
TRBD1	few	TRBV27	TRBJ1-2	CASSPLQGAIAPYGYTF	TGTGCCAGCAGTCCATTACAGGGGGCGATTGCCCCATATGGCTACACCTTC
TRBD1	-	TRBV5-1	TRBJ2-5	CASSLGGQGVETQYF	TGCGCCAGCAGCCTAGGTGGACAGGGTGTAGAGACCCAGTACTTC
-	-	TRBV15	TRBJ2-1	CATSRGSPDSNEQFF	TGTGCCACCAGCAGAGGGAGTCCGGATTCAAATGAGCAGTTCTTC
TRBD2	-	TRBV4-1	TRBJ2-1	CASSQTARTSGRGGDEQFF	TGCGCCAGCAGCCAAACCGCCAGGACTAGCGGGAGGGGTGGGGATGAGCAGTTCTTC
-	-	TRBV28	TRBJ1-5	CASIQGNQPQHF	TGTGCCAGCATACAGGGTAATCAGCCCCAGCATTTT
-	-	TRBV28	TRBJ1-2	CASSNEYGYTF	TGTGCCAGCTCTAATGAGTATGGCTACACCTTC
TRBD1	-	TRBV6-5	TRBJ1-1	CASNDRAAEAFF	TGTGCCAGTAATGACAGGGCCGCTGAAGCTTTCTTT
TRBD2	few	TRBV5-4	TRBJ2-1	CASIESRGELAGYGEQFF	TGTGCCAGCATCGAATCCCGCGGAGAACTAGCGGGGTATGGGGAGCAGTTCTTC
TRBD2	-	TRBV2	TRBJ2-1	CASSEEAGGYNEQFF	TGTGCCAGCAGTGAAGAGGCGGGAGGGTACAATGAGCAGTTCTTC
TRBD1	-	TRBV24-1	TRBJ2-7	CATSGDRDDEQYF	TGTGCCACCAGTGGGGACAGGGACGACGAGCAGTACTTC
-	-	TRBV18	TRBJ2-3	CASSPLGGGVSDTQYF	TGTGCCAGCTCACCACTAGGAGGGGGCGTTTCGGATACGCAGTATTTT
-	-	TRBV18	TRBJ1-2	CASSSGHGTYGYTF	TGTGCCAGCTCATCGGGACACGGAACCTATGGCTACACCTTC
TRBD1	few	TRBV30	TRBJ1-5	CAWNPPHRGPGNQPQHF	TGTGCCTGGAATCCCCCACACAGGGGGCCAGGCAATCAGCCCCAGCATTTT
TRBD1	few	TRBV23-1	TRBJ2-7	CASSPGQGTHEQYF	TGCGCCAGCAGTCCCGGACAGGGAACCCACGAGCAGTACTTC
TRBD2	-	TRBV3-1/TRBV3-2	TRBJ2-1	CASSLRGLAENEQFF	TGTGCCAGCAGCCTACGGGGACTAGCGGAAAATGAGCAGTTCTTC
-	-	TRBV5-1	TRBJ2-1	CASSLSGDSYNEQFF	TGCGCCAGCAGCTTGTCGGGGGACAGTTACAATGAGCAGTTCTTC
TRBD2	-	TRBV7-9	TRBJ2-7	CASSLGMGSGSYEQYF	TGTGCCAGCAGCTTAGGGATGGGTAGCGGGAGCTACGAGCAGTACTTC
-	few	TRBV10-3	TRBJ1-5	CAISVGALRNSNQPQHF	TGTGCCATCAGTGTAGGGGCCCTAAGGAATAGCAATCAGCCCCAGCATTTT
-	-	TRBV25-1	TRBJ1-4	CASSESGRVNEKLFF	TGTGCCAGCAGTGAATCGGGAAGGGTTAATGAAAAACTGTTTTTT
TRBD2	-	TRBV6-5	TRBJ2-7	CASSRVTSGRDEQYF	TGTGCCAGCAGTCGGGTGACTAGCGGGAGAGACGAGCAGTACTTC
TRBD2	-	TRBV3-1/TRBV3-2	TRBJ2-5	CASSRPGTSASETQYF	TGTGCCAGCAGTCGTCCCGGGACTAGCGCAAGTGAGACCCAGTACTTC
TRBD2	-	TRBV7-2	TRBJ2-1	CASSLTGTSGNFNEQFF	TGTGCCAGCAGCTTAACTGGGACTAGCGGGAATTTCAATGAGCAGTTCTTC
-	-	TRBV5-4	TRBJ1-1	CASSLGGGLNTEAFF	TGTGCCAGCAGCTTGGGTGGGGGCCTGAACACTGAAGCTTTCTTT
TRBD2	-	TRBV7-9	TRBJ2-1	CASSPGTSGIYEQFF	TGTGCCAGCAGTCCCGGGACTAGCGGGATCTATGAGCAGTTCTTC
TRBD2	-	TRBV4-2	TRBJ2-1	CASSRTGLAGDNEQFF	TGTGCCAGCAGCCGGACCGGACTAGCGGGGGACAATGAGCAGTTCTTC